This T cell receptor beta chain was captured by sequencing in a study of blood T cell repertoires in COVID-19. On the study more broadly: Acute-phase and convalescent COVID-19 samples originated in the United States, Italy and Spain. The analysed material was cDNA or gDNA that came from T cells, B-cell-depleted T cells, or PBMCs.

This CDR3 is built from 15 residues. Per germline, CDR1 SGHRS and CDR2 YFSETQ. J lost 10 bases, V lost 4 bases, and 15 bases had no gene match. Original handling: Reference gene primer amplification gave estimated nucleated cell counts. Sequenced by immunoSEQ multiplex PCR; TCRdb stores in-frame clones only, minus some. The DNA was the basis for D and trimming; V, J and clone size are from that table. Of under 95,000 clones listed, around 88% are singletons. The sequencing input was peripheral blood. This TCR came from a man aged 55-75 years with acute or convalescent COVID-19. This chain links TRBV5-1 with TRBJ1-2; 8 positions agree with TRBD1. CDR3 coding DNA: TGCGCCAGCAGCCCCGGGACAGGTGGCGGGTACAACTACACCTTC. Translating gives CASSPGTGGGYNYTF.